This T cell receptor (beta chain) appears in the sequencing data of a study of blood T cells in healthy people across ages. Study-wide results and caveats: Age showed a roughly linear inverse relationship with TCR beta diversity per million T cells.

Drawn from each donor were roughly 10 milliliters of peripheral blood. Primed by a sample-barcoded 5' primer and a J-beta primer mix, a second PCR proceeded for roughly 7 to 12 cycles. TCRdb re-called the 5' RACE reads with MiXCR, one entry per CDR3 protein. This table has around 1,000,000 distinct CDR3 sequences, 25% appearing once. The CDR3 consists of 15 residues. Germline CDR1 reads SQVTM; CDR2 reads ANQGSEA. As to this clonotype: What it recognizes is unknown. A read error may produce the germline difference seen at one junction end.

These data also formed part of another study, on T cells of mothers and their children. Per that paper: Every mother supplied over 9 million TCR beta CDR3 reads and every child about 3 million.

Sequenced sample: blood. This sequence was found in a girl aged 2 to 10 in good health. The V gene is TRBV29-1, the J gene TRBJ1-5; D uncertain. The CDR3 region has the DNA TGCAGCCCGGCAAGGCTACGGTCTAGCGATCAGCCCCAGCATTTT. It is translated as CSPARLRSSDQPQHF.